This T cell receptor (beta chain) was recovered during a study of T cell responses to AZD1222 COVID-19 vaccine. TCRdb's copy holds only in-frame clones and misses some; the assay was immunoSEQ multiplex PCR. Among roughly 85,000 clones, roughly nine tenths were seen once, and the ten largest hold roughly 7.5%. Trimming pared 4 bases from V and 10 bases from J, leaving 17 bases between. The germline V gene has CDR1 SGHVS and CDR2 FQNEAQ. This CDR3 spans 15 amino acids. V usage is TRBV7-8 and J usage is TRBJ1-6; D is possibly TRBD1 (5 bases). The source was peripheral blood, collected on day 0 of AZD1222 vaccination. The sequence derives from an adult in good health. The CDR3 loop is CASSSSGPQNSPLHF. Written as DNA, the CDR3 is TGTGCCAGCAGCTCCTCGGGACCCCAGAACTCACCCCTCCACTTT.